This is a list of T cell receptor beta chains from one sample in a study of regulatory T cells in long-lasting Graves disease. TCRdb redid the calling of the multiplex PCR reads with MiXCR, one entry per CDR3 protein. The sample includes some 320,000 distinct CDR3 sequences, 15% to 20% seen only once; the top ten take more than 35%. The source material was peripheral blood mononuclear cells (PBMCs), sampled at new diagnosis, from a patient treated with antithyroid drugs. These receptors were taken from a female donor with Graves disease. The CDR3 runs from the conserved cysteine through the conserved F or W. D genes are given only for firm matches. Not all rows give a size; the values are once, few, many and, for expanded clones, a class.

>TRBJ2-7|15|.|TRBV20-1|few
TGCAGTGCTAGAGGATGGGGAGTGGTTTCCTACGAGCAGTACTTC
CSARGWGVVSYEQYF
>TRBJ2-3|15|.|TRBV7-9|many
TGTGCCAGCACCGATGCGGGACAGAACACAGATACGCAGTATTTT
CASTDAGQNTDTQYF
>TRBJ2-2|16|TRBD1|TRBV24-1|many
TGTGCCACCAGTCCAGCCGGGACAGCGAACACCGGGGAGCTGTTTTTT
CATSPAGTANTGELFF
>TRBJ2-3|12|TRBD1|TRBV12-5|few
TGTGCTAGTCGCTTGGCAGGGGGTACGCAGTATTTT
CASRLAGGTQYF
>TRBJ2-5|14|.|TRBV7-9|.
TGTGCCAGCAGCTTAGCCCGGGACTCCAAGACCCAGTACTTC
CASSLARDSKTQYF
>TRBJ2-3|15|.|TRBV20-1|.
TGCAGTGCTGACGGGCTACGGGTGGGCACAGATACGCAGTATTTT
CSADGLRVGTDTQYF
>TRBJ2-3|14|.|TRBV7-8|many
TGTGCCAGCAGCTTAGGTGGGGGCCACGATACGCAGTATTTT
CASSLGGGHDTQYF
>TRBJ1-5|17|.|TRBV28|.
TGTGCCAGCAGTTTAAGGGGGGTGGCAGGGCCCGTTCAGCCCCAGCATTTT
CASSLRGVAGPVQPQHF
>TRBJ2-7|14|.|TRBV2|many
TGTGCCAGCAGGCCCAGGGACGCCACCTACGAGCAGTACTTC
CASRPRDATYEQYF
>TRBJ2-5|14|TRBD2|TRBV20-1|few
TGCAGTGCCCCCCCAACGGGAGGAGAAGAGACCCAGTACTTC
CSAPPTGGEETQYF
>TRBJ2-7|17|TRBD2|TRBV15|many
TGTGCCACCAGCAGAGGTCCAACGGCGGGAGAGGCCTACGAGCAGTACTTC
CATSRGPTAGEAYEQYF